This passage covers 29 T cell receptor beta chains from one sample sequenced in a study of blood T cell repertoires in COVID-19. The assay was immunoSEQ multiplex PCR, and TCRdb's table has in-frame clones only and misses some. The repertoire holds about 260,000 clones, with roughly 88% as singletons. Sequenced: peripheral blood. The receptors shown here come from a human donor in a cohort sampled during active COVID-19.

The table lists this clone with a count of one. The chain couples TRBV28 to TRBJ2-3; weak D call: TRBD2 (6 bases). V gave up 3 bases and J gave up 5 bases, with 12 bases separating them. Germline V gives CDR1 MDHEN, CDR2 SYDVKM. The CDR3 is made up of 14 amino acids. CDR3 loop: CASSLGGKRDTQYF. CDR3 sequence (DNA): TGTGCCAGCAGTTTGGGCGGGAAAAGAGATACGCAGTATTTT.

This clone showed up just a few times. The CDR3 coding sequence is TGTGCCAGTAGTGTAAAGCGGGAGCGGTCCGAGCAGTACTTC. Encoded protein: CASSVKRERSEQYF. V is TRBV19 and J is TRBJ2-7, with 8 bases identical to TRBD2. There are 14 residues in the CDR3. The germline V gene has CDR1 LNHDA and CDR2 SQIVND (reference sequence). The junction had 9 bases not matched to a gene; V was cut back by 5 bases and J by 6 bases.

CDR3 region: CASSQASGLGYEQYF. DNA for the CDR3: TGCGCCAGCAGCCAAGCCTCAGGGTTGGGCTACGAGCAGTACTTC. This chain uses TRBV4-3 with TRBJ2-7; D perhaps matches TRBD1 (5 bases). CDR3 length equals 15 residues. V lost 1 base, J lost 3 bases, and 13 bases lay in between. Looked up from germline, CDR1 is LGHNA and CDR2 is YSLEER.

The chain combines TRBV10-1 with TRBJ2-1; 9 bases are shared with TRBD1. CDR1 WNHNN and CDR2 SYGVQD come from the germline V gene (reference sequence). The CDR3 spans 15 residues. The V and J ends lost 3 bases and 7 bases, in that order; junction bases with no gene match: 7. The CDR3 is CASSDLGQGGNEQFF. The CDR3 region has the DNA TGCGCCAGCAGTGATTTGGGACAGGGCGGGAATGAGCAGTTCTTC.

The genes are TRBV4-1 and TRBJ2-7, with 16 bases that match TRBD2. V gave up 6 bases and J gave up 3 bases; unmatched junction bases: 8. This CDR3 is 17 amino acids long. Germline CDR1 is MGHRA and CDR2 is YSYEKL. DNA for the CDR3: TGCGCCAGCAGTCCCTCGGGACTAGCGGGGGGGAACTACGAGCAGTACTTC. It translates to CASSPSGLAGGNYEQYF.

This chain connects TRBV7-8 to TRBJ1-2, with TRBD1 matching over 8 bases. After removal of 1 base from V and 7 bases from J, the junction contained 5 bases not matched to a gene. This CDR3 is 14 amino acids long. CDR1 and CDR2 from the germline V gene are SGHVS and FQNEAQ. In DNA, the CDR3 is TGTGCCAGCAGCTTAGAGTCAGGGGGCGGTGGCTACACCTTC. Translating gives CASSLESGGGGYTF.

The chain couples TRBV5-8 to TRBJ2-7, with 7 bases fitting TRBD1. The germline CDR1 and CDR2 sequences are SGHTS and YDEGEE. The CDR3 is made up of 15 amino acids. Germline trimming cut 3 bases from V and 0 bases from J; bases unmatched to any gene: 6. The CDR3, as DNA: TGTGCCAGCAGCTCGGGACAGCCTAGCTCCTACGAGCAGTACTTC. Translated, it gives CASSSGQPSSYEQYF.

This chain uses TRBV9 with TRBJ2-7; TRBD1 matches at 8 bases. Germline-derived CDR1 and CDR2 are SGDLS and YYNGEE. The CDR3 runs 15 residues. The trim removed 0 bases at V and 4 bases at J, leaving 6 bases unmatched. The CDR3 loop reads CASSVANRGNYEQYF. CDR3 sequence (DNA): TGTGCCAGCAGCGTAGCTAACAGGGGGAATTACGAGCAGTACTTC.

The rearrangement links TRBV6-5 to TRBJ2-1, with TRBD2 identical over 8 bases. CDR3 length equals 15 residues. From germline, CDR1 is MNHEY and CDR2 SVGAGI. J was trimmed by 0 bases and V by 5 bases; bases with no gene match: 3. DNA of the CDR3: TGTGCCAGCAGTATAGCGGGGAGCTCCTACAATGAGCAGTTCTTC. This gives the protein CASSIAGSSYNEQFF.

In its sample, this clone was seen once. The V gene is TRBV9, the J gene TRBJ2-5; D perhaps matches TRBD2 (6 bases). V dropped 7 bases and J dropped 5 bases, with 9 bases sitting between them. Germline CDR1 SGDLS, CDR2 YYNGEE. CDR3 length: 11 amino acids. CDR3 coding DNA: TGTGCCAGCGGAGGGGAGGAGACCCAGTACTTC. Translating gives CASGGEETQYF.

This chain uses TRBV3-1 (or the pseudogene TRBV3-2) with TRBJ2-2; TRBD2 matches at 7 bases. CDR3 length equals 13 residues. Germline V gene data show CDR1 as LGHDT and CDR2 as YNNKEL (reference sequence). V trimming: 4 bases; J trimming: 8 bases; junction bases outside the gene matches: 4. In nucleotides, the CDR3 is TGTGCCAGCAGCCGCAGCGGGGCGGGGGAGCTGTTTTTT. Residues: CASSRSGAGELFF.

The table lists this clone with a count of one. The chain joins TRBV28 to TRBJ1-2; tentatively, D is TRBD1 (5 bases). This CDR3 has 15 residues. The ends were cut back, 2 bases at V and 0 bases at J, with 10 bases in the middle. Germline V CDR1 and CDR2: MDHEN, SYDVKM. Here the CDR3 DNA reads TGTGCCAGCAGTTTAATTTCAGGGACTAACTATGGCTACACCTTC. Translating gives CASSLISGTNYGYTF.

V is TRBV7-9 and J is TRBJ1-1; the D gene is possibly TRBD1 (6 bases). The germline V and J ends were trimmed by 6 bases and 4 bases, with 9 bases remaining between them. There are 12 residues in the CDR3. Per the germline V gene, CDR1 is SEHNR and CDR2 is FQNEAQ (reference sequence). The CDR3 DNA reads TGTGCCAGCAGAGACAGGCTCACTGAAGCTTTCTTT. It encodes CASRDRLTEAFF.

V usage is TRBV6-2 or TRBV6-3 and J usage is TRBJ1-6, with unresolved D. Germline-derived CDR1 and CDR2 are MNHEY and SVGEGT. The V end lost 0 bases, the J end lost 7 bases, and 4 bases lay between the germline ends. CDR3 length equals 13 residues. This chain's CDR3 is CASSYSGNSPLHF. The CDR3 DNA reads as TGTGCCAGCAGTTACTCGGGCAATTCACCCCTCCACTTT.

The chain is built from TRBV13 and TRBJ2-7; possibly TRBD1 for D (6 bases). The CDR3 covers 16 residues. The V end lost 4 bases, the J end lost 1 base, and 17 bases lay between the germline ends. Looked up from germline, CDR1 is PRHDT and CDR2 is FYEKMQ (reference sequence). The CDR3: CASSSPQGKGSYEQYF. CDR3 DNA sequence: TGTGCCAGCAGCTCTCCACAGGGTAAGGGGTCCTACGAGCAGTACTTC.

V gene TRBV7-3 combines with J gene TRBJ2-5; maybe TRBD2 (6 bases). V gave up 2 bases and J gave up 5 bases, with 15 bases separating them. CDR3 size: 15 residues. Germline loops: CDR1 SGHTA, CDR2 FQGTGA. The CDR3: CASSLWGGKEETQYF. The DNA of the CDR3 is TGTGCCAGCAGCTTATGGGGCGGGAAGGAGGAGACCCAGTACTTC.

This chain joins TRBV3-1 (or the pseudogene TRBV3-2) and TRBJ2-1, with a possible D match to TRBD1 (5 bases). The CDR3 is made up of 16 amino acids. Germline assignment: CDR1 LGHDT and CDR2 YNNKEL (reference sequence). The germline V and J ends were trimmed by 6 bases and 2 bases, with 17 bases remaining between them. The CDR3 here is CASRPSVGPAYNEQFF. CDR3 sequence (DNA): TGTGCCAGCAGGCCCTCAGTGGGGCCCGCCTACAATGAGCAGTTCTTC.

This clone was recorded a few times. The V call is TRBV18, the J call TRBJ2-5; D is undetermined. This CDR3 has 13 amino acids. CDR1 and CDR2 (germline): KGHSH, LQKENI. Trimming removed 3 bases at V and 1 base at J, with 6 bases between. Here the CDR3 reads CASSPQIQETQYF. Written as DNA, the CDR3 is TGTGCCAGCTCACCCCAAATCCAAGAGACCCAGTACTTC.

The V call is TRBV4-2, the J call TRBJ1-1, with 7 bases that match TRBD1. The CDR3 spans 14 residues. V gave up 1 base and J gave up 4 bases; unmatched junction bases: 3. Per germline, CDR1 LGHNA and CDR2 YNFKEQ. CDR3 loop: CASSQVAGGTEAFF. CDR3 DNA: TGTGCCAGCAGCCAAGTAGCAGGGGGCACTGAAGCTTTCTTT.

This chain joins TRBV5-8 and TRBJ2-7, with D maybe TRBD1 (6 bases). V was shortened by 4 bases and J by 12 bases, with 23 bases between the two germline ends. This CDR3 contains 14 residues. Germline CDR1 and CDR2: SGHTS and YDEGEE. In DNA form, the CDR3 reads TGTGCCAGCAGCCTGGACCCCGACAGGACGACTCTGTACTTC. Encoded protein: CASSLDPDRTTLYF.

In DNA, the CDR3 is TGTGCCAGCAGCCCCTGGACAGTAAACACTGAAGCTTTCTTT. It translates to CASSPWTVNTEAFF. The chain recombines TRBV9 with TRBJ1-1, with TRBD1 as a possible D gene (6 bases). Germline CDR1 and CDR2: SGDLS and YYNGEE. This CDR3 region has 14 residues. V dropped 4 bases and J dropped 2 bases, with 12 bases sitting between them.

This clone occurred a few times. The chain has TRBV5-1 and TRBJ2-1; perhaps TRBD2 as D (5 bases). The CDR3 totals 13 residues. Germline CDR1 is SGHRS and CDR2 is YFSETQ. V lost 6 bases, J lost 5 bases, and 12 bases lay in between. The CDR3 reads CASIGLGNNEQFF. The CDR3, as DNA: TGCGCCAGCATAGGACTGGGGAACAATGAGCAGTTCTTC. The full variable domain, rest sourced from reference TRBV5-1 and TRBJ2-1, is KAGVTQTPRYLIKTRGQQVTLSCSPISGHRSVSWYQQTPGQGLQFLFEYFSETQRNKGNFPGRFSGRQFSNSRSEMNVSTLELGDSALYLCASIGLGNNEQFFGPGTRLTVL.

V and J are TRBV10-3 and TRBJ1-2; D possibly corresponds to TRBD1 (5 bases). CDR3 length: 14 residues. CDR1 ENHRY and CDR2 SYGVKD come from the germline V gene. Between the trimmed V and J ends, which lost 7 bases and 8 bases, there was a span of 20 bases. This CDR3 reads CAIKGGDKTLGYTF. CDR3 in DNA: TGTGCCATCAAAGGAGGGGATAAGACTTTGGGCTACACCTTC.

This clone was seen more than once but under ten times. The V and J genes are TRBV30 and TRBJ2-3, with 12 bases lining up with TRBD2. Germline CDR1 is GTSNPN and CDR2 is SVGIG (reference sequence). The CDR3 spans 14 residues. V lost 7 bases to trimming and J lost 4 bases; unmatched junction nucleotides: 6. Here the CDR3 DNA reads TGTGCCTCTCGGACTAGCGGGGCCGCAGATACGCAGTATTTT. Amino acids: CASRTSGAADTQYF.

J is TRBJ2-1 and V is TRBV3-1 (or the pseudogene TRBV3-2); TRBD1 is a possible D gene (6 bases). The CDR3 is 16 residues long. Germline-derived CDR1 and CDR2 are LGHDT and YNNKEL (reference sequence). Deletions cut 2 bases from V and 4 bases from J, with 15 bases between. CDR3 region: CASSQKQGRRYNEQFF. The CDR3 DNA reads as TGTGCCAGCAGCCAAAAGCAGGGGCGCCGTTACAATGAGCAGTTCTTC.

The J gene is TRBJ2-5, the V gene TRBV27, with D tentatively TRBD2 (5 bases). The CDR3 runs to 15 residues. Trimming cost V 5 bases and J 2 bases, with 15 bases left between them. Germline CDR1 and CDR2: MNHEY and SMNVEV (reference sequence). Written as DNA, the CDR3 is TGTGCCAGCAGTCAAAGGCGAGGGCCTCAAGAGACCCAGTACTTC. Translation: CASSQRRGPQETQYF.

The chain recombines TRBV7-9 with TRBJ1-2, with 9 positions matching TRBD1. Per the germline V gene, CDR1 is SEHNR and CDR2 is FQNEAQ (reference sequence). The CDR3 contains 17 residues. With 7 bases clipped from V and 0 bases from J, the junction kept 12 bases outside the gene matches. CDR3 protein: CASTSGDRDFPNYGYTF. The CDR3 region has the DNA TGTGCCAGCACTTCTGGGGACAGGGACTTCCCTAACTATGGCTACACCTTC.

The CDR3 loop is CASSSDRGGTDTQYF. CDR3 nucleotide sequence: TGTGCCAGCAGCTCGGACAGGGGTGGCACAGATACGCAGTATTTT. This rearrangement joins TRBV7-9 to TRBJ2-3; 9 positions agree with TRBD1. Germline loops: CDR1 SEHNR, CDR2 FQNEAQ (reference sequence). The CDR3 consists of 15 residues. V trimming: 4 bases; J trimming: 1 base; junction bases outside the gene matches: 3.

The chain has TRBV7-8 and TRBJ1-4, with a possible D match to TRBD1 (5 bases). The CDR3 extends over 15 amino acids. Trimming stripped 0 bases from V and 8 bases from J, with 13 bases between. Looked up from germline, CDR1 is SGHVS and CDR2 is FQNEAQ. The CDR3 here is CASSLAIGEGEKLFF. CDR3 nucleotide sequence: TGTGCCAGCAGCTTAGCGATCGGGGAGGGGGAAAAACTGTTTTTT.